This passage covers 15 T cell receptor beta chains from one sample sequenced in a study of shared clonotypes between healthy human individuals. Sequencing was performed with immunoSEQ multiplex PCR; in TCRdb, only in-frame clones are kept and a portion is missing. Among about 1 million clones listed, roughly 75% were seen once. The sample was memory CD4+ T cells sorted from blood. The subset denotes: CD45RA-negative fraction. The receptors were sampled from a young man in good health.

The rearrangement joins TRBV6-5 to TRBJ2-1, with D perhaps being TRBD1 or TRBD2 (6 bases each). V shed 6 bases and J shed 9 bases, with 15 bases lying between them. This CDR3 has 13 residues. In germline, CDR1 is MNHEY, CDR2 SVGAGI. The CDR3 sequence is CASRLATGAEQFF. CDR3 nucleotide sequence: TGTGCCAGCAGACTCGCCACGGGGGCTGAGCAGTTCTTC.

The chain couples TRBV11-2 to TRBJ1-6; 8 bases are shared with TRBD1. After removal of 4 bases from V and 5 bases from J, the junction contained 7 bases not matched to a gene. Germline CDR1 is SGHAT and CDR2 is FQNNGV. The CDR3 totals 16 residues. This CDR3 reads CASSSLTGANNSPLHF. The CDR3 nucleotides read TGTGCCAGCAGCTCCCTGACAGGGGCTAATAATTCACCCCTCCACTTT.

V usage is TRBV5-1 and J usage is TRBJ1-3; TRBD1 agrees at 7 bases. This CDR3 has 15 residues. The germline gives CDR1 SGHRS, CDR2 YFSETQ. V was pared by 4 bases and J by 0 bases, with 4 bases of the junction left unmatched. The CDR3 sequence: CASSATGDSGNTIYF. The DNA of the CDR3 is TGCGCCAGCAGCGCCACAGGGGACTCTGGAAACACCATATATTTT.

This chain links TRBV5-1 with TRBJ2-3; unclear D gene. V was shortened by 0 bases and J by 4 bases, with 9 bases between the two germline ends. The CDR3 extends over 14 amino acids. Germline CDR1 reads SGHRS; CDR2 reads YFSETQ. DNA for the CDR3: TGCGCCAGCAGCTTGGATTCAGTTGCAGATACGCAGTATTTT. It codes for CASSLDSVADTQYF. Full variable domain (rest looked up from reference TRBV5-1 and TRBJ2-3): KAGVTQTPRYLIKTRGQQVTLSCSPISGHRSVSWYQQTPGQGLQFLFEYFSETQRNKGNFPGRFSGRQFSNSRSEMNVSTLELGDSALYLCASSLDSVADTQYFGPGTRLTVL.

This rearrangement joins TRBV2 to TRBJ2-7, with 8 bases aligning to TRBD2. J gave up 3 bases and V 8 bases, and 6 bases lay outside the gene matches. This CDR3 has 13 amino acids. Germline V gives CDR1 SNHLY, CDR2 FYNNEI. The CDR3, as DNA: TGTGCCAGCTCGAAACTAGCGGACTACGAGCAGTACTTC. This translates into CASSKLADYEQYF.

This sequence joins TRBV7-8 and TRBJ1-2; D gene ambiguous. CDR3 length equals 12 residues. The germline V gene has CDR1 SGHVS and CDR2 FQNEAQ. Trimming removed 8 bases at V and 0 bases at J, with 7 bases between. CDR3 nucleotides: TGTGCCAGCGGACGGGCTAACTATGGCTACACCTTC. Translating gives CASGRANYGYTF.

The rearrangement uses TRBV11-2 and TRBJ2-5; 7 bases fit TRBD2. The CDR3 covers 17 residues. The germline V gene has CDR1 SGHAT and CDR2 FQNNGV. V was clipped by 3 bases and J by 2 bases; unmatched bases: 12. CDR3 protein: CASSLGGSSGLQETQYF. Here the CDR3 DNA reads TGTGCCAGCAGCTTGGGGGGGAGTAGCGGGTTGCAAGAGACCCAGTACTTC.

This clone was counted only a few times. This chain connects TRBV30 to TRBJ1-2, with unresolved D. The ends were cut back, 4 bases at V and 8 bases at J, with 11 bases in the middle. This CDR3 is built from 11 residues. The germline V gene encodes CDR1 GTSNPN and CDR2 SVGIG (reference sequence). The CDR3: CAWNHGGGYTF. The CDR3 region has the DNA TGTGCCTGGAACCATGGTGGGGGCTACACCTTC.

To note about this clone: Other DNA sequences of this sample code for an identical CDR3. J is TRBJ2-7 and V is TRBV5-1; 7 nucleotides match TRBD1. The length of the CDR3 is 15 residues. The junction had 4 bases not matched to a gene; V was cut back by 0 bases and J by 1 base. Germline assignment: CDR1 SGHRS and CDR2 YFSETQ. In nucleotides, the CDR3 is TGCGCCAGCAGCTTGGCCGGGGACAGTTCCTACGAGCAGTACTTC. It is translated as CASSLAGDSSYEQYF.

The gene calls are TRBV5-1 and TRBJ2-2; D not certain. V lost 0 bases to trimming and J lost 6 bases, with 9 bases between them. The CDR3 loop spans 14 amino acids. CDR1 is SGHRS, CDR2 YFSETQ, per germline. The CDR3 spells CASSLAAAAGELFF. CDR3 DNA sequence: TGCGCCAGCAGCTTGGCCGCAGCAGCCGGGGAGCTGTTTTTT.

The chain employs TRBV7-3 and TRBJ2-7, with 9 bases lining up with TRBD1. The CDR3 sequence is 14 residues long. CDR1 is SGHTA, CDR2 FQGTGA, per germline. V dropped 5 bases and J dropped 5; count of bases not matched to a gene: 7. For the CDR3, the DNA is TGTGCCAGCAGCCCACAGGGGGCATTGGACGAGCAGTACTTC. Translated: CASSPQGALDEQYF.

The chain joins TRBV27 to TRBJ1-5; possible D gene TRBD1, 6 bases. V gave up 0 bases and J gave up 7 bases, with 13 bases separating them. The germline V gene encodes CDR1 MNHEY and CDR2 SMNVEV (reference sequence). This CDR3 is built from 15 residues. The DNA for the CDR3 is TGTGCCAGCAGTTTATCTCAGGGGAGGTGGCAGCCCCAGCATTTT. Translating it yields CASSLSQGRWQPQHF.

The CDR3, as DNA: TGTGCCAGCTCCGCAGGGACAGCAACTAATGAAAAACTGTTTTTT. Its translation: CASSAGTATNEKLFF. The rearrangement links TRBV18 to TRBJ1-4; 7 bases are a match to TRBD1. V lost 6 bases and J lost 0; bases outside the gene matches: 4. The CDR3 sequence is 15 residues long. Looked up from germline, CDR1 is KGHSH and CDR2 is LQKENI.

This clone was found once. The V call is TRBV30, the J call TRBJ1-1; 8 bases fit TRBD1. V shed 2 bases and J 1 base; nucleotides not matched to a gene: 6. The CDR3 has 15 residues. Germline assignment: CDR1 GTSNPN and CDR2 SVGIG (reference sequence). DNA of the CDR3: TGTGCCTGGAGTTGGACAGGGTGGGGGAACACTGAAGCTTTCTTT. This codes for CAWSWTGWGNTEAFF.

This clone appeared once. The CDR3 coding sequence is TGTGCCAGCAGCCACAGGGGCGAGCAGTACTTC. Translated: CASSHRGEQYF. The chain has TRBV14 and TRBJ2-7; the D gene is possibly TRBD1 (6 bases). V was shortened by 3 bases and J by 6 bases, with 6 bases between the two germline ends. The CDR3 has 11 residues. The germline V gene has CDR1 SGHDN and CDR2 FVKESK.